The TCR beta chain described here comes from a study of T cell repertoires in cytomegalovirus infection. Study background: Matching HLA type and CMV infection were both indicated by public TCR beta signatures. Findings and limits, study-wide: Carriers of CMV plus the relevant HLA were identified by cumulative public TCR beta family frequency. Dominating the ex vivo response were HLA-C-restricted CMV-specific TCR beta clonotypes.

This clonotype was observed a handful of times. The antigen is unknown. TCRdb re-derived calls from the reads in MiXCR, one entry per CDR3 protein. The sample carries 170,000 or so distinct CDR3 sequences, 14% recorded once. This TCR was sampled from a human donor in good health (CMV status not recorded). Some clones in this sample may be carry-over from other donors' samples. The sequencing input was PBMCs.

In nucleotides, the CDR3 is TGTGCCAGCAGCCCGATTAGCGGGGGGACAGATACGCAGTATTTT. Translating gives CASSPISGGTDTQYF. The chain is built from TRBV14 and TRBJ2-3; 10 bases match TRBD2. J was trimmed by 3 bases and V by 4 bases; bases with no gene match: 4. This CDR3 has 15 amino acids. CDR1 is SGHDN and CDR2 is FVKESK in the germline V gene.